This is a list of T cell receptor beta chains from one sample in a study of CD8 T cells in Susac syndrome. TCRdb reanalysed the immunoSEQ multiplex PCR reads using MiXCR and keeps one entry per CDR3 protein. The table includes about 140,000 distinct CDR3 sequences, approximately 95% detected once. Sequencing used CD8+ T cells from PBMCs. The receptor source for this set is a human donor with Susac syndrome. CDR3s include the opening cysteine and the closing phenylalanine or tryptophan. Fields, in order: J gene, V gene, clone size, D gene, CDR3 DNA, CDR3 protein. A D gene is named only where the DNA matches it firmly. Clone sizes are given selectively: once, few, many, or a class where the clone is expanded.

>TRBJ2-4|TRBV2|-|TRBD2
TGTGCCAGCAGAGCCCGGGGAGGGGAGGGCATTCAGTACTTC
CASRARGGEGIQYF
>TRBJ1-1|TRBV28|-|-
TGTGCCAGCAGCCCGAGGGTGAACACTGAAGCTTTCTTT
CASSPRVNTEAFF
>TRBJ1-1|TRBV5-1|once|-
TGCGCCAGCAGCTTGGCGGAGGGAGGAACTGAAGCTTTCTTT
CASSLAEGGTEAFF
>TRBJ2-5|TRBV7-6|-|TRBD1
TGTGCCAGCAGCTTTGTAGGGGGCGTTCAAGAGACCCAGTACTTC
CASSFVGGVQETQYF
>TRBJ2-5|TRBV9|-|-
TGTGCCAGCAGTGGAACCGAAGGCAGGGGCTGGGAGGAGACCCAGTACTTC
CASSGTEGRGWEETQYF
>TRBJ1-5|TRBV28|-|TRBD1
TGTGCCAGCAGTTTTCTGGACAGGACTGAATGGCCCCAGCATTTT
CASSFLDRTEWPQHF
>TRBJ2-4|TRBV10-3|-|TRBD2
TGTGCCATCACTTACGGGAGGGGGGCCAAAAACATTCAGTACTTC
CAITYGRGAKNIQYF
>TRBJ2-7|TRBV4-1|-|TRBD2
TGCGCCAGCAGCCAAGGGACTAGCGGTTACGAGCAGTACTTC
CASSQGTSGYEQYF
>TRBJ1-1|TRBV28|-|-
TGTGCCAGCAGTTTATCGGGTTACCCTGAAGCTTTCTTT
CASSLSGYPEAFF
>TRBJ1-1|TRBV2|-|-
TGTGCCAGCAGCGACGGTCCTGAAGCTTTCTTT
CASSDGPEAFF
>TRBJ1-1|TRBV2|-|-
TGTGCCAGGCTGGGGGGTCGGGATACTGAAGCTTTCTTT
CARLGGRDTEAFF
>TRBJ2-7|TRBV5-4|-|-
TGTGCCAATAGTCGGGACTTATCACTCGAGCAGTACTTC
CANSRDLSLEQYF
>TRBJ2-7|TRBV3-1|-|-
TGTGCCAGCAGCCACCCGGGACCCGACGGCGAGCAGTACTTC
CASSHPGPDGEQYF
>TRBJ2-1|TRBV12-5|-|-
TGTGCTAGCCTAGGGGCGGGAAACCCCTACAATGAGCAGTTCTTC
CASLGAGNPYNEQFF
>TRBJ1-1|TRBV7-6|-|-
TGTGCCAGCAGCCCAAGAGGGGGATCTGAAGCTTTCTTT
CASSPRGGSEAFF
>TRBJ2-1|TRBV3-1|-|TRBD1
TGTGCCAGCAGCCGCCTTACAGGGGGCGACGACAATGAGCAGTTCTTC
CASSRLTGGDDNEQFF
>TRBJ2-3|TRBV4-1|-|-
TGCGCCAGCAGCCAAGGGGCAGGGTCGGATACGCAGTATTTT
CASSQGAGSDTQYF
>TRBJ1-1|TRBV7-9|-|-
TGTGCCAGCAGCTCAGATGACACTGAAGCTTTCTTT
CASSSDDTEAFF
>TRBJ2-5|TRBV27|-|-
TGTGCCAGCAGTTTGGGACCGCGCCAAGAGACCCAGTACTTC
CASSLGPRQETQYF
>TRBJ2-3|TRBV20-1|-|TRBD2
TGCAGTGCTAGAGATTCGCGACTAGCGGCAAGCACAGATACGCAGTATTTT
CSARDSRLAASTDTQYF
>TRBJ2-5|TRBV5-4|-|-
TGTGCCAGCAGCCTCCCGAGGGACTTAGAGACCCAGTACTTC
CASSLPRDLETQYF
>TRBJ1-1|TRBV13|-|-
TGTGCCAGCAGCTCCTCCGAGACAAACACTGAAGCTTTCTTT
CASSSSETNTEAFF
>TRBJ1-2|TRBV12-3/TRBV12-4|-|-
TGTGCCAGCAGTTTGCTTGGCTACACCTTC
CASSLLGYTF
>TRBJ2-2|TRBV9|-|-
TGTGCCAGCAGCGTAACCGAAGGGGCATACGGGGAGCTGTTTTTT
CASSVTEGAYGELFF
>TRBJ1-5|TRBV5-1|once|-
TGCGCCAGCAGCTTGGAGGGGTATACCAATCAGCCCCAGCATTTT
CASSLEGYTNQPQHF
>TRBJ1-2|TRBV12-3/TRBV12-4|once|-
TGTGCCACCCGGACAGTCTATGGCTACACCTTC
CATRTVYGYTF
>TRBJ2-3|TRBV5-4|-|-
TGTGCCAGCAGCTTGGAAGGTTTCACAGATACGCAGTATTTT
CASSLEGFTDTQYF
>TRBJ2-5|TRBV3-1|-|-
TGTGCCAGCAGCCAAGATAGTGGGGGAGCGGAGACCCAGTACTTC
CASSQDSGGAETQYF
>TRBJ1-2|TRBV12-3/TRBV12-4|-|TRBD1
TGTGCCAGCAGTCCGTTAGCGACAGGGGGGATAGATGGCTACACCTTC
CASSPLATGGIDGYTF
>TRBJ2-5|TRBV15|-|TRBD2
TGTGCCACCAGCAGAGCGGGGGGAGCGGGGGAGACCCAGTACTTC
CATSRAGGAGETQYF
>TRBJ2-5|TRBV5-1|-|-
TGCGCCAGCAGCTTAACAAAAGAGACCCAGTACTTC
CASSLTKETQYF
>TRBJ1-2|TRBV12-3/TRBV12-4|-|-
TGTGCCAGCAGTTTAGTAGTACCGAACTATGGCTACACCTTC
CASSLVVPNYGYTF
>TRBJ2-1|TRBV5-1|once|-
TGCGCCAGCATCGGGCAGGGGCGCTCCTACAATGAGCAGTTCTTC
CASIGQGRSYNEQFF
>TRBJ1-2|TRBV7-2|-|TRBD1
TGTGCCAGCAGCCGGGGGACAGACATCTATGGCTACACCTTC
CASSRGTDIYGYTF
>TRBJ2-5|TRBV6-6|once|TRBD1
TGTGCCAGCAGTTACCCCGCGGACAGGGGCGAAGAGACCCAGTACTTC
CASSYPADRGEETQYF
>TRBJ2-4|TRBV5-6|-|TRBD2
TGTGCCAGCAGCTTGTCGACGGGAGGGTTGAGCATTCAGTACTTC
CASSLSTGGLSIQYF
>TRBJ1-1|TRBV5-1|-|-
TGCGCCAGCAGCTTGGTTCGGGGTCCCACGAACACTGAAGCTTTCTTT
CASSLVRGPTNTEAFF
>TRBJ2-4|TRBV13|-|-
TGTGCCAGCAGCTTGGGTCTCGATGGCATTCAGTACTTC
CASSLGLDGIQYF
>TRBJ2-7|TRBV7-8|-|-
TGTGCCAGCAGCTTAGAGGCGGGGTTTCCCTACGAGCAGTACTTC
CASSLEAGFPYEQYF
>TRBJ2-1|TRBV24-1|-|-
TGTGCCACCAGTACAACAGCGCCAACTCACTCCTACAATGAGCAGTTCTTC
CATSTTAPTHSYNEQFF
>TRBJ2-7|TRBV20-1|once|TRBD2
TGCAGTGCCCAACCCTCCGCGGGAGACGGGTACGAGCAGTACTTC
CSAQPSAGDGYEQYF
>TRBJ2-2|TRBV4-1|-|TRBD1
TGCGCCAGCAGCCAAGTGACAGGGATGAGTACCGGGGAGCTGTTTTTT
CASSQVTGMSTGELFF
>TRBJ2-3|TRBV5-4|once|-
TGTGCCAGCACCCACGGCGGAGATACGCAGTATTTT
CASTHGGDTQYF
>TRBJ2-7|TRBV5-1|-|TRBD1
TGCGCCAGCAGCCCAAGAGAGGGGGCGCATCCGAGGGAGCAGTACTTC
CASSPREGAHPREQYF
>TRBJ2-7|TRBV7-9|-|TRBD1
TGTGCCAGCAGTTCGAGGACAGGGGGCTTTAACGAGCAGTACTTC
CASSSRTGGFNEQYF
>TRBJ2-3|TRBV5-6|-|-
TGTGCCAGCAGCTTGGTCACAGATACGCAGTATTTT
CASSLVTDTQYF
>TRBJ2-1|TRBV12-3/TRBV12-4|-|TRBD2
TGTGCCAGCAGAATACTAGCGGGTTGGTGGAATGAGCAGTTCTTC
CASRILAGWWNEQFF
>TRBJ2-1|TRBV20-1|-|TRBD2
TGCAGTGCTACCGGGACTAGCTCCTCAAATGAGCAGTTCTTC
CSATGTSSSNEQFF
>TRBJ2-5|TRBV27|-|-
TGTGCCAGCAGCGGCCGACCACAAGAGACCCAGTACTTC
CASSGRPQETQYF
>TRBJ1-1|TRBV11-2|-|-
TGTGCCAGCAGCTTAGGGGTACGGGGACGGAACACTGAAGCTTTCTTT
CASSLGVRGRNTEAFF